This T cell receptor beta chain was identified in a study of CD8 T cells in ankylosing spondylitis. Points from the study as a whole: Certain motif variants had earlier been reported in reactive arthritis synovial fluid and blood. In ankylosing spondylitis blood, a motif of fewer than 10 highly homologous TCR beta variants appeared characteristic. Clones that were linked to disease were CD8+ and were relatively rare in peripheral blood. In ankylosing spondylitis patients, matched synovial fluid reportedly showed significant enrichment of disease-linked clones.

This clonotype was detected a few times. What it binds is not known. In making TCR beta libraries, quantitative 5'-RACE with molecular barcodes was used. TCRdb independently ran MiXCR on the 5' RACE reads; one entry per CDR3 protein. The repertoire holds a few hundred thousand distinct CDR3 sequences, around 22% seen once, with around 17% in the top ten. Sequenced: blood, either unsorted or a sorted T cell fraction (not recorded which). This receptor was identified in a male donor with ankylosing spondylitis.

The CDR3: CATSRRQPNAKNIQYF. The DNA of the CDR3 is TGTGCCACCAGCAGAAGACAGCCTAACGCCAAAAACATTCAGTACTTC. The V and J genes are TRBV15 and TRBJ2-4, with D perhaps TRBD1 (5 bases). The germline V and J ends were trimmed by 2 bases and 1 base, with 12 bases remaining between them. CDR3 length: 16 amino acids. The germline gives CDR1 LNHNV, CDR2 YYDKDF (reference sequence).